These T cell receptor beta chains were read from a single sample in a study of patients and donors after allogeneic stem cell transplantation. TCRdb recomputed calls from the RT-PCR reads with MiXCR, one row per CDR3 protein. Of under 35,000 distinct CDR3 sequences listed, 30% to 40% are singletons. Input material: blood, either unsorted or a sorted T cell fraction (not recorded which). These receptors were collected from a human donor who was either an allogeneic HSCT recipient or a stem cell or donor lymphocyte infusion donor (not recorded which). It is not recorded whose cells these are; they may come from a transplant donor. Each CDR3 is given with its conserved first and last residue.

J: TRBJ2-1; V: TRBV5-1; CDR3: CASSLKERVNEQFF
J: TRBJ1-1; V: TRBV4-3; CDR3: CASSQEQTSAAFF
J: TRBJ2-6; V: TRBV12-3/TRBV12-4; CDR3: CASGGSGANVLTF
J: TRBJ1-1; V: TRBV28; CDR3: CASSFQASEAFF
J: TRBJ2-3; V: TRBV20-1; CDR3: CSARDPPQNTQYF
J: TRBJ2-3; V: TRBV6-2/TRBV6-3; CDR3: CASSYQAHTDTQYF
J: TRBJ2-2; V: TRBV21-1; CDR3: CASSTRTSGFAYPTGELFF
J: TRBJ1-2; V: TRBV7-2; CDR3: CASSFGSRRGYTF
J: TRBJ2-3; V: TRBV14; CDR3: CASSQLGALGTDTQYF
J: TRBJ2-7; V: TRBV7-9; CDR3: CASSLGFLGNYEQYF
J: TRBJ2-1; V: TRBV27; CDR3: CASSGVNEQFF
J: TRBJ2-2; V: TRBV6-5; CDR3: CASSYAGQNANTGELFF
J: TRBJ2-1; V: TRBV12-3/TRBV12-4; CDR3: CASSDRGTYNEQFF
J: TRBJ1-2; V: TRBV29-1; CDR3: CSAATGTDYGYTF
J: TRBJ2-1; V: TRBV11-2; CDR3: CASSLDPATGRGNEQFF
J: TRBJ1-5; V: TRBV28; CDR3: CASSFYGPQHF
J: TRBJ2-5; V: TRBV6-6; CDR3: CASSYASSGIRAETQYF
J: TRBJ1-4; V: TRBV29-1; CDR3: CSVTGVVDNEKLFF
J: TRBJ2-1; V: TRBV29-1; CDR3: CSVCRESSYNEQFF
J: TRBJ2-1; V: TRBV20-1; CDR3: CSAEGLSYNEQFF
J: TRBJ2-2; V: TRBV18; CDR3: CASCLMDRANTGELFF
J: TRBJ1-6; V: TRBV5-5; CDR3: CASSLIRGLPYNSPLHF
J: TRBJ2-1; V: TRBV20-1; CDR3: CSATILTSEQFF
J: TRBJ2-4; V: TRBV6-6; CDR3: CASSYSKTGHPQNIQYF
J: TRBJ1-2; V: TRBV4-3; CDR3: CASSQEGTGSYGYTF
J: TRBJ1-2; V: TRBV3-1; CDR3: CASSQDMFAIYGYTF
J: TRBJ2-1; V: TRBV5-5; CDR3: CASTRLGFEQFF
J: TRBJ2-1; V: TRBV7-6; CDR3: CASSLEYLREQFF
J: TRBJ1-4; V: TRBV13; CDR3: CASSLKSTEKLFF
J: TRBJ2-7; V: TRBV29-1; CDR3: CSVEDPNSGGYEQYF
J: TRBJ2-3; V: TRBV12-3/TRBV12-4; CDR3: CASSTSSGGNRADTQYF
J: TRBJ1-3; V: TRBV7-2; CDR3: CASSFDLSGNTIYF
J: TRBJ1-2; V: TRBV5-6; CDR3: CASSLVHLDGYTF
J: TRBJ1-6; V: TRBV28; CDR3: CAAKGSYNSPLHF
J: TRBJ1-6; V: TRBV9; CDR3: CASSLGLQDRDNSPLHF
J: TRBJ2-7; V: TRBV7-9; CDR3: CASSPGLAVSYEQYF
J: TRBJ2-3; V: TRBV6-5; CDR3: CASSYLSTPSTDTQYF
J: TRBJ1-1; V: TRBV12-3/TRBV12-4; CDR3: CASSLVGTGEAFF
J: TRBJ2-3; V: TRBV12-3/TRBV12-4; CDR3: CASSSSGRWADTQYF
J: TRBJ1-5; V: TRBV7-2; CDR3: CASSLDRVGNQPQHF
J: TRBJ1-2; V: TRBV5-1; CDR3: CASSTEGGDGYTF
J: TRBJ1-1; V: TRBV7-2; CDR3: CASSFRYRNTEAFF
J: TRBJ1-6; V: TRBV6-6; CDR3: CASSYRDRGESPLHF
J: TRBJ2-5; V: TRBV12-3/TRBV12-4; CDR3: CASSPRREGGETQYF
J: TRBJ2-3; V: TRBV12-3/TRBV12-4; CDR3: CASSLVRKGNTDTQYF
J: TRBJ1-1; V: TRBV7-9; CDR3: CASSIGQGHTEAFF
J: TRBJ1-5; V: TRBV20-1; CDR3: CSAQGLGHNQPQHF
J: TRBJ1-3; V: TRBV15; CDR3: CATSRDRENTIYF
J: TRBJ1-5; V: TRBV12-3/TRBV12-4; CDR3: CASSTRLVRNQPQHF
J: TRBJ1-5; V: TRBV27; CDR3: CASSSTGIRSPQHF
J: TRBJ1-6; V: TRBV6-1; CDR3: CASSSRTGGNSPLHF
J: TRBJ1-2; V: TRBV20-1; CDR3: CSASTSLGGYTF
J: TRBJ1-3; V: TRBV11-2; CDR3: CASSLGRTGSGNTIYF
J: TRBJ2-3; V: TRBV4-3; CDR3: CASSQDEGLAGSTDTQYF
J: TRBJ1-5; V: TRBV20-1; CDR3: CSAPGTGGNQPQHF
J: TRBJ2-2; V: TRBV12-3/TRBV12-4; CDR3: CASSWSSGRDTGELFF
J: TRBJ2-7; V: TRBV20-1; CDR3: CSASKDSGRYEQYF
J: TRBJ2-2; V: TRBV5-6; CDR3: CASSPLKTGSAGELFF
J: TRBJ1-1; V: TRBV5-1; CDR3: CASSTPFGSNTEAFF